This T cell receptor (beta chain) derives from a study of shared clonotypes between healthy human individuals. Study results and caveats: When naive CD4 clonotypes were compared across a few donors, 4% to 5.5% were shared.

The ends were cut back, 0 bases at V and 4 bases at J, with 8 bases in the middle. The germline V gene has CDR1 SGDLS and CDR2 YYNGEE. This CDR3 region has 14 residues. Generated by immunoSEQ multiplex PCR, the TCRdb table keeps only in-frame clones and is missing some. The table shows some 1.5 million clones, with approximately 98% occurring only once. Adult Caucasians living in Nashville, Tennessee made up all of the donors. Note on this clone: Its antigen is undetermined.

This receptor was obtained from a man aged 25-45 years in good health. The specimen was naive CD4+ T cells sorted from blood. Subset meaning: CD45RA+ positively selected. This chain joins TRBV9 and TRBJ2-1, with D tentatively TRBD1 (5 bases). The CDR3 coding sequence is TGTGCCAGCAGCGTAGTGGACATGTACAATGAGCAGTTCTTC. Its protein product is CASSVVDMYNEQFF.